The rows below give T cell receptor beta chains drawn from one sample of a study. TCRdb recomputed calls from the RT-PCR reads with MiXCR, one row per CDR3 protein. The sample lists about 680,000 distinct CDR3 sequences, approximately 15% occurring once. The specimen was memory CD4+ T cells from blood. These receptors were obtained from a female donor in good health, serving as a healthy control. The CDR3 runs from the conserved cysteine through the conserved F or W. The order of the fields is clone size, CDR3 length, D gene, V gene, J gene, CDR3 protein, CDR3 DNA. The D gene is left open where the match is weak. Size tells how often a clone was seen (once, few, many) or the class of an expanded clone, and some rows leave it out.

NA	14	NA	TRBV3-1	TRBJ2-1	CASSPWDRENEQFF	TGTGCCAGCAGCCCTTGGGACCGAGAGAATGAGCAGTTCTTC
many	12	TRBD1	TRBV12-3/TRBV12-4	TRBJ1-2	CASSAGGYGYTF	TGTGCCAGCAGTGCAGGGGGCTATGGCTACACCTTC
many	16	TRBD2	TRBV5-6	TRBJ2-1	CASSPGLARPWNEQFF	TGTGCCAGCAGCCCAGGACTAGCCCGTCCGTGGAATGAGCAGTTCTTC
many	15	NA	TRBV3-1	TRBJ1-5	CASSQGSGHNQPQHF	TGTGCCAGCAGCCAAGGTTCAGGGCATAATCAGCCCCAGCATTTT
few	16	TRBD1	TRBV28	TRBJ2-5	CASPPPGQGGQETQYF	TGTGCCAGCCCTCCTCCGGGACAGGGGGGTCAAGAGACCCAGTACTTC
few	14	TRBD1	TRBV6-1	TRBJ1-6	CASSIDRDNSPLHF	TGTGCCAGCAGCATCGACAGGGATAATTCACCCCTCCACTTT
many	14	NA	TRBV7-2	TRBJ2-1	CASSLVRATAEQFF	TGTGCCAGCAGCTTGGTCCGAGCAACCGCTGAGCAGTTCTTC
many	16	TRBD1	TRBV4-3	TRBJ2-1	CASSQTGQGAWYEQFF	TGCGCCAGCAGCCAAACGGGACAGGGGGCATGGTATGAGCAGTTCTTC
few	16	TRBD2	TRBV9	TRBJ2-5	CASTRGTGGGYETQYF	TGTGCCAGCACGAGGGGAACCGGGGGGGGCTACGAGACCCAGTACTTC
few	15	NA	TRBV7-3	TRBJ1-3	CASSLTGGNGNTIYF	TGTGCCAGCAGCTTAACGGGGGGGAACGGAAACACCATATATTTT
few	14	NA	TRBV21-1	TRBJ2-7	CATPGPGQPYEQYF	TGTGCCACACCCGGCCCGGGACAGCCTTACGAGCAGTACTTC
few	17	TRBD1	TRBV20-1	TRBJ2-3	CSATKLRGQGATDTQYF	TGCAGTGCAACTAAACTCCGAGGACAGGGGGCAACAGATACGCAGTATTTT
NA	14	NA	TRBV7-2	TRBJ2-5	CASSNTGRWETQYF	TGTGCCAGTTCCAATACGGGGAGGTGGGAGACCCAGTACTTC
NA	14	TRBD2	TRBV20-1	TRBJ2-5	CSARDRVAGETQYF	TGCAGTGCTAGAGATCGTGTAGCGGGAGAGACCCAGTACTTC
NA	14	NA	TRBV20-1	TRBJ1-1	CSAQRAGPNTEAFF	TGCAGTGCCCAGAGGGCGGGACCGAACACTGAAGCTTTCTTT
NA	14	NA	TRBV4-2	TRBJ1-1	CASSSFGLSAKAFF	TGTGCCAGCAGCTCCTTCGGGCTCTCCGCCAAAGCTTTCTTT
many	16	TRBD2	TRBV7-2	TRBJ2-7	CASSLQTSGGIYEQYF	TGTGCCAGCAGCCTCCAGACTAGCGGGGGAATTTACGAGCAGTACTTC
few	13	NA	TRBV20-1	TRBJ2-1	CSARYSSYNEQFF	TGCAGTGCTAGGTATAGCTCCTACAATGAGCAGTTCTTC
many	15	NA	TRBV7-2	TRBJ2-7	CASALQAGVGYEQYF	TGTGCCAGCGCGCTTCAGGCAGGGGTGGGCTACGAGCAGTACTTC
NA	14	NA	TRBV10-3	TRBJ1-5	CAISGGGLSQPQHF	TGTGCCATCAGTGGAGGGGGGTTGAGCCAGCCCCAGCATTTT
few	12	TRBD1	TRBV12-3/TRBV12-4	TRBJ1-4	CASQGGDEKLFF	TGTGCCAGCCAGGGGGGAGATGAAAAACTGTTTTTT
NA	13	TRBD1	TRBV24-1	TRBJ2-1	CATSITGDDEQFF	TGTGCCACCAGCATTACAGGGGACGATGAGCAGTTCTTC
NA	16	TRBD2	TRBV4-1	TRBJ2-4	CASSQTSGIILNIQYF	TGCGCCAGCAGCCAAACTAGCGGGATTATCTTAAACATTCAGTACTTC
many	13	NA	TRBV7-2	TRBJ2-7	CASRAGGGTEQYF	TGTGCCAGCAGGGCGGGCGGCGGGACCGAGCAGTACTTC
many	17	TRBD2	TRBV4-2	TRBJ2-1	CASSPRLAGTYYNEQFF	TGTGCCAGCAGCCCCCGACTAGCGGGAACATACTACAATGAGCAGTTCTTC
few	15	TRBD1	TRBV7-6	TRBJ2-2	CASSRRDRDTGELFF	TGTGCCAGCAGCCGCCGGGACAGGGACACCGGGGAGCTGTTTTTT
NA	14	TRBD1	TRBV7-2	TRBJ1-1	CASTADRMNTEAFF	TGTGCCAGCACCGCGGACAGGATGAACACTGAAGCTTTCTTT
few	16	NA	TRBV20-1	TRBJ2-7	CSARAWGQGRGYEQYF	TGCAGTGCTAGAGCGTGGGGCCAGGGGAGAGGCTACGAGCAGTACTTC
NA	13	NA	TRBV6-1	TRBJ1-1	CASSEEGGRKAFF	TGTGCCAGCAGTGAAGAAGGCGGGAGGAAAGCTTTCTTT
NA	12	NA	TRBV6-2/TRBV6-3	TRBJ1-2	CASRQDLYGYTF	TGTGCCAGCAGACAGGACCTCTATGGCTACACCTTC
NA	12	NA	TRBV20-1	TRBJ1-6	CSANRVGSPLHF	TGCAGTGCCAACAGGGTTGGGTCACCCCTCCACTTT
few	13	NA	TRBV20-1	TRBJ2-7	CSARGDSGYEQYF	TGCAGTGCTAGAGGAGACAGCGGCTACGAGCAGTACTTC
many	13	TRBD1	TRBV20-1	TRBJ2-5	CSATDRVLKTQYF	TGCAGTGCTACAGACAGGGTTTTAAAGACCCAGTACTTC